This is a list of T cell receptor beta chains from one sample in a study of identical twins. MiXCR was run by TCRdb on the 5' RACE reads, yielding one entry per CDR3 protein. The data contain 500,000 or so distinct CDR3 sequences, less than 25% of them singletons. The same sample was also studied in work on T cells expressing NK-cell markers.

Sequenced sample: CD4+ T cells sorted from blood. These receptors were collected from a young woman in good health. The CDR3 runs from the conserved cysteine through the conserved F or W. The D gene is left open where the match is weak. Size tells how often a clone was seen (once, few, many) or the class of an expanded clone, and some rows leave it out.

CDR3: CSARDRGTGLAFF
DNA: TGCAGTGCTAGAGATCGGGGGACAGGTTTAGCTTTCTTT
V: TRBV20-1
size: few
D: TRBD1
J: TRBJ1-1

CDR3: CASRKGGVETQYF
DNA: TGTGCCAGCAGAAAAGGGGGGGTGGAGACCCAGTACTTC
V: TRBV7-3
size: -
D: -
J: TRBJ2-5

CDR3: CATEDRVNEQYF
DNA: TGTGCCACCGAGGACAGGGTAAACGAGCAGTACTTC
V: TRBV10-3
size: few
D: TRBD1
J: TRBJ2-7

CDR3: CSVGLTGPYGYTF
DNA: TGCAGCGTGGGACTGACAGGGCCCTATGGCTACACCTTC
V: TRBV29-1
size: many
D: TRBD1
J: TRBJ1-2

CDR3: CASSQDVSNQPQHF
DNA: TGTGCCAGCAGTCAGGACGTTAGCAATCAGCCCCAGCATTTT
V: TRBV12-3/TRBV12-4
size: -
D: -
J: TRBJ1-5

CDR3: CSATGPLTDTQYF
DNA: TGCAGTGCTACGGGACCCCTGACAGATACGCAGTATTTT
V: TRBV20-1
size: -
D: -
J: TRBJ2-3

CDR3: CSAKWEWSTDTQYF
DNA: TGCAGTGCTAAGTGGGAGTGGAGCACAGATACGCAGTATTTT
V: TRBV20-1
size: few
D: -
J: TRBJ2-3

CDR3: CASSQRDRGVEAFF
DNA: TGTGCCAGCAGCCAAAGGGACAGGGGGGTTGAAGCTTTCTTT
V: TRBV12-3/TRBV12-4
size: -
D: TRBD1
J: TRBJ1-1

CDR3: CASSVRLGLANYNEQFF
DNA: TGTGCCAGCAGCGTCAGACTGGGACTAGCGAATTACAATGAGCAGTTCTTC
V: TRBV5-6
size: many
D: TRBD2
J: TRBJ2-1

CDR3: CATAGFRQETQYF
DNA: TGTGCCACTGCAGGGTTTCGCCAAGAGACCCAGTACTTC
V: TRBV10-3
size: -
D: -
J: TRBJ2-5

CDR3: CASSLNSGTPETQYF
DNA: TGTGCCAGCAGCTTAAATTCCGGGACTCCAGAGACCCAGTACTTC
V: TRBV7-9
size: -
D: -
J: TRBJ2-5

CDR3: CASSLVPKLISETQYF
DNA: TGTGCCAGCAGCTTAGTCCCGAAACTAATTTCAGAGACCCAGTACTTC
V: TRBV7-2
size: -
D: -
J: TRBJ2-5

CDR3: CASSEATVGDSPLHF
DNA: TGTGCCAGCAGTGAAGCGACAGTGGGGGATTCACCCCTCCACTTT
V: TRBV6-1
size: few
D: -
J: TRBJ1-6

CDR3: CASSLAYGTVIHIQYF
DNA: TGTGCCAGCAGCTTAGCTTACGGGACAGTGATTCACATTCAGTACTTC
V: TRBV7-9
size: few
D: TRBD1
J: TRBJ2-4

CDR3: CASSYSGRPTLQGTLHF
DNA: TGTGCCAGCAGTTACTCCGGGCGGCCCACGCTTCAAGGGACCCTCCACTTT
V: TRBV6-5
size: few
D: -
J: TRBJ1-6

CDR3: CSARDRGTSTGELFF
DNA: TGCAGTGCTAGAGATCGTGGGACTAGCACCGGGGAGCTGTTTTTT
V: TRBV20-1
size: -
D: TRBD2
J: TRBJ2-2

CDR3: CASTERRGYDYGYTF
DNA: TGTGCCAGCACCGAGCGCAGGGGGTACGACTATGGCTACACCTTC
V: TRBV6-1
size: few
D: TRBD1
J: TRBJ1-2

CDR3: CASSVTGLASNEQFF
DNA: TGTGCCAGCAGCGTTACAGGCCTAGCGTCCAATGAGCAGTTCTTC
V: TRBV9
size: few
D: -
J: TRBJ2-1

CDR3: CASSQVRFSYEQYF
DNA: TGTGCCAGCAGCCAAGTTCGGTTTTCCTACGAGCAGTACTTC
V: TRBV3-1
size: -
D: -
J: TRBJ2-7

CDR3: CATRGLAGGDSYNEQFF
DNA: TGTGCCACCCGAGGACTAGCGGGGGGGGACTCCTACAATGAGCAGTTCTTC
V: TRBV6-2/TRBV6-3
size: few
D: TRBD2
J: TRBJ2-1

CDR3: CSASLFLAGSGEQFF
DNA: TGCAGTGCTAGTTTATTCCTAGCGGGATCGGGTGAGCAGTTCTTC
V: TRBV20-1
size: few
D: TRBD2
J: TRBJ2-1

CDR3: CASSGHPIGRTVNTEAFF
DNA: TGTGCCAGTAGTGGCCATCCCATCGGGAGAACAGTAAATACTGAAGCTTTCTTT
V: TRBV19
size: -
D: -
J: TRBJ1-1